The rows below give T cell receptor beta chains drawn from one sample of a study of graft-versus-host responses after intestinal transplantation. No antigens are known for them. Sequencing was performed with immunoSEQ multiplex PCR; in TCRdb, only in-frame clones are kept and a portion is missing. The sample has about 100,000 clones, roughly 90% seen once. The source material was unstimulated CD4+ T cells sorted from spleen or lymph node cells, sampled before transplant. These receptors all come from a human donor who was the organ donor for an intestinal transplant. CDR3s include the opening cysteine and the closing phenylalanine or tryptophan. D genes are given only for firm matches. A row's size may be missing; if present it is once, few, many or a size class.

j_call d_call clone_size v_call cdr3_nt cdr3_aa
TRBJ2-2 TRBD1 . TRBV5-4 TGTGCCAGCAGCTTGGGCCGGAGACAGGGGACCGGGGAGCTGTTTTTT CASSLGRRQGTGELFF
TRBJ1-1 TRBD1 . TRBV7-9 TGTGCCAGCAGCTTGAACAGGGGGTACACTGAAGCTTTCTTT CASSLNRGYTEAFF
TRBJ1-2 TRBD1 . TRBV5-1 TGCGCCAGCAGCATACAGGGGGGGGCCTCCTATGGCTACACCTTC CASSIQGGASYGYTF
TRBJ1-1 . once TRBV20-1 TGCAGTGCTAGGAAGAACACTGAAGCTTTCTTT CSARKNTEAFF
TRBJ1-4 TRBD1 once TRBV18 TGTGCCAGCTCCCCTGAGACAGGGGAGGAAAAACTGTTTTTT CASSPETGEEKLFF
TRBJ1-2 . . TRBV7-6 TGTGCCAGCAGCTTAGATCGCAGGGGATTTGGCTACACCTTC CASSLDRRGFGYTF
TRBJ1-5 . . TRBV19 TGTGCCAGTAGTCGGAGGATTGATCAGCCCCAGCATTTT CASSRRIDQPQHF
TRBJ1-1 . . TRBV5-1 TGCGCCAGCAGCTTCACTAGTGTTTCAGAAGTCTCGAACACTGAAGCTTTCTTT CASSFTSVSEVSNTEAFF
TRBJ2-2 . . TRBV5-5 TGTGCCAGCAGCTTTTTGACCGGGGAGCTGTTTTTT CASSFLTGELFF
TRBJ1-6 TRBD1 . TRBV10-3 TGTGCCATCAACCCAGGGGGCCCCAATTCACCCCTCCACTTT CAINPGGPNSPLHF
TRBJ1-6 . . TRBV6-6 TGTGCCAGCAGCCCTAGCCAGGGCCCCAATTCACCCCTCCACTTT CASSPSQGPNSPLHF
TRBJ2-1 . . TRBV11-3 TGTGCCAGCAGCTCTGGGGGGGGGCAGGGGCGTTACAATGAGCAGTTCTTC CASSSGGGQGRYNEQFF
TRBJ1-5 . once TRBV5-6 TGTGCCAGCAGCTTGGGCGGGGGGGCGCAGCCCCAGCATTTT CASSLGGGAQPQHF
TRBJ1-3 . few TRBV7-9 TGTGCCAGCAGCTTACCAGCTTCACCTGGAAACACCATATATTTT CASSLPASPGNTIYF
TRBJ1-5 TRBD1 . TRBV19 TGTGCCAGTAGTATAGTAACAGGGGGGCAGCCCCAGCATTTT CASSIVTGGQPQHF
TRBJ2-1 . . TRBV5-1 TGCGCCAGCAGCTTGGTGACGGGTGGTGAGGGGGAGCAGTTCTTC CASSLVTGGEGEQFF
TRBJ1-5 . . TRBV6-5 TGTGCCAGCAGCGATGGGGTCGGGAAGCCCCAGCATTTT CASSDGVGKPQHF
TRBJ2-2 . . TRBV7-9 TGTGCCAGCAGCTGGGGAAGACCGGGACCTGGCGGGGAGCTGTTTTTT CASSWGRPGPGGELFF
TRBJ2-6 . . TRBV4-1 TGCGCCAGCAGCTGGGCTAGGGGAGCTGGGGCCAACGTCCTGACTTTC CASSWARGAGANVLTF
TRBJ1-3 . once TRBV10-3 TGTGCCATCAGTGGCCCCCCCGCAGGAAACACCATATATTTT CAISGPPAGNTIYF
TRBJ2-3 . . TRBV19 TGTGCCAGTAGTATAGGGGCTCCGAGCACAGATACGCAGTATTTT CASSIGAPSTDTQYF
TRBJ2-1 TRBD2 . TRBV6-6 TGTGCCAGCAGAGGCGGGGGGTTTTACAATGAGCAGTTCTTC CASRGGGFYNEQFF
TRBJ2-3 TRBD2 . TRBV6-4 TGTGCCAGCAGCCGGACTAGCGGGTCCACAGATACGCAGTATTTT CASSRTSGSTDTQYF
TRBJ1-2 . . TRBV25-1 TGTGCCAGCAGTGAATTCGGGGGGTTGAGCTACACCTTC CASSEFGGLSYTF
TRBJ2-6 TRBD1 . TRBV5-1 TGCGCCAGCAGCGGAACAGGGGGGACTGGGGCCAACGTCCTGACTTTC CASSGTGGTGANVLTF
TRBJ1-1 . . TRBV5-1 TGCGCCAGCAGCTTTAACAGGGCCTTGTCTAACACTGAAGCTTTCTTT CASSFNRALSNTEAFF
TRBJ2-2 . . TRBV5-4 TGTGCCAGCAGCTTGAGGCAGCGCGGGGAGCTGTTTTTT CASSLRQRGELFF
TRBJ1-2 . . TRBV30 TGTGCCTGGAGTCCTAAACGGGGTGGCTACACCTTC CAWSPKRGGYTF
TRBJ1-5 . . TRBV7-6 TGTGCCAGCAGCTTCGCTGGACCTTCGAGCAATCAGCCCCAGCATTTT CASSFAGPSSNQPQHF
TRBJ1-2 TRBD1 . TRBV18 TGTGCCAGCTCACCACCGGGGACAGGGAGCTATGGCTACACCTTC CASSPPGTGSYGYTF